This entry is about one T cell receptor (beta chain). The antigen is undetermined. This entry is derived from a study of cytomegalovirus exposure and HLA in healthy donors. Study results and caveats: Cytomegalovirus-associated status was assigned to some 180 TCR beta chains. In a later analysis, at a false discovery rate of 0.05, about 16,000 TCR beta sequences matched HLA alleles.

The CDR3 contains 12 residues. Trimming took 7 bases from V and 5 from J; bases not matched to a gene: 4. The PCR used 60 Vbeta and 13 Jbeta primers. The protocol was immunoSEQ multiplex PCR, while the TCRdb copy is restricted to in-frame clones and leaves out a portion. The repertoire holds about 160,000 clones, with over 70% as singletons. The sequencing input was PBMCs. The chain uses TRBV23-1 and TRBJ2-7; 8 nucleotides line up with TRBD1. TRBV23-1 is recorded as an ORF, its role being uncertain. The receptor comes from a man between 18 and 29 years old in good health and CMV-seropositive. This CDR3 reads CASIDRGHEQYF. The CDR3, as DNA: TGCGCCAGCATAGACAGGGGCCACGAGCAGTACTTC.